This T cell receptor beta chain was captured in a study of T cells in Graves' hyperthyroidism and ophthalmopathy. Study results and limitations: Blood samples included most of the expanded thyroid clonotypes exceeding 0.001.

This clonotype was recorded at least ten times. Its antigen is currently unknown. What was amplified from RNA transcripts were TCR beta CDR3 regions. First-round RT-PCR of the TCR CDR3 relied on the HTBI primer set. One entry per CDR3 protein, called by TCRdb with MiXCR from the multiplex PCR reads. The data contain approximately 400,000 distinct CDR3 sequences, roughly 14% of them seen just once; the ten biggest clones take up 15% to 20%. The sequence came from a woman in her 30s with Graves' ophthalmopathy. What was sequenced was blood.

The DNA for the CDR3 is TGCGCCAGCAGCTCGGACCTCCAAGAGACCCAGTACTTC. This codes for CASSSDLQETQYF. J is TRBJ2-5 and V is TRBV5-1; D gene uncertain. V lost 3 bases and J 1 base, leaving 7 bases between the germline ends. The CDR3 totals 13 residues. Germline-derived CDR1 and CDR2 are SGHRS and YFSETQ.